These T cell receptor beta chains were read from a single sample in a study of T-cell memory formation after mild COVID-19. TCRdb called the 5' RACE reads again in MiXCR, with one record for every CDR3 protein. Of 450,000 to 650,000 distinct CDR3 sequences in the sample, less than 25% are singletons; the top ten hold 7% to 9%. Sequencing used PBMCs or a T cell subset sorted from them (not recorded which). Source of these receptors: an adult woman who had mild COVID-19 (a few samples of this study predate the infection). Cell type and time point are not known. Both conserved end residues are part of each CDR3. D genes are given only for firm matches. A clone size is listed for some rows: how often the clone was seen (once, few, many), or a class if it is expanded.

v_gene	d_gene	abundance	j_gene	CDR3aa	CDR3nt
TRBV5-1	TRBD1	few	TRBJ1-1	CASGRTGVLKTEAFF	TGCGCCAGCGGCAGGACAGGGGTCCTAAAGACTGAAGCTTTCTTT
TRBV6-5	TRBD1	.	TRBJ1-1	CASRYGQGRTEAFF	TGTGCCAGCAGATATGGACAGGGCCGGACTGAAGCTTTCTTT
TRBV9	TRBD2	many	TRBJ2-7	CASSVAGSGRLEQYF	TGTGCCAGCAGCGTAGCCGGTAGCGGGAGACTCGAGCAGTACTTC
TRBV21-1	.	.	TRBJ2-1	CASSRWTGKLASPYNEQFF	TGTGCCAGCAGCCGCTGGACGGGAAAACTAGCATCCCCCTACAATGAGCAGTTCTTC
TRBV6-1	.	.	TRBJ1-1	CASSGRAQTVKGTEAFF	TGTGCCAGCAGTGGTAGGGCCCAGACAGTTAAGGGGACTGAAGCTTTCTTT
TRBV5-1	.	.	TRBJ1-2	CASSSEGNYGYTF	TGCGCCAGCAGCTCGGAGGGGAACTATGGCTACACCTTC
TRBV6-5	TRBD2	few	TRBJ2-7	CASSPTKRGYEQYF	TGTGCCAGCAGTCCGACTAAGCGGGGCTACGAGCAGTACTTC
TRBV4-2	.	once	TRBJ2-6	CASSQSMSGANVLTF	TGTGCCAGCAGCCAATCCATGTCTGGGGCCAACGTCCTGACTTTC
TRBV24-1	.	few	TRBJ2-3	CATSDRQEITDTQYF	TGTGCCACCAGTGATCGACAGGAGATCACAGATACGCAGTATTTT
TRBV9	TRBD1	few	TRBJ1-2	CASSAYGQGYGYTF	TGTGCCAGCAGCGCTTACGGACAGGGCTATGGCTACACCTTC
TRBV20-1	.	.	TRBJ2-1	CSARDVGPQKHYNEQFF	TGCAGTGCTAGAGATGTCGGGCCCCAGAAGCACTACAATGAGCAGTTCTTC
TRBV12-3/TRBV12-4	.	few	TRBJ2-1	CASSLLDRLYNEQFF	TGTGCCAGCAGTCTTCTAGACAGATTATACAATGAGCAGTTCTTC
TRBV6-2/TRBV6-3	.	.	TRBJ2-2	CASNTPGLYPGELFF	TGTGCCAGCAACACGCCGGGACTGTACCCCGGGGAGCTGTTTTTT
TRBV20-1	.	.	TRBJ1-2	CSARVRGPLYGYTF	TGCAGTGCTAGAGTCCGGGGGCCCCTCTATGGCTACACCTTC
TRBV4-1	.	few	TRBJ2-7	CASSQERESYEQYF	TGCGCCAGCAGCCAAGAGAGGGAATCTTACGAGCAGTACTTC
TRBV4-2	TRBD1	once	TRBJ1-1	CASSQFYDGTGGTEAFF	TGTGCCAGCAGCCAATTTTATGACGGGACAGGGGGCACTGAAGCTTTCTTT
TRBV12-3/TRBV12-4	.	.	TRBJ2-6	CASSLGQGFTLTF	TGTGCCAGCAGTTTAGGGCAGGGATTCACCCTGACTTTC
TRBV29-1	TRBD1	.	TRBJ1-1	CSVEGSGSQGPEAFF	TGCAGCGTTGAAGGGTCCGGCTCACAGGGGCCCGAGGCTTTCTTT
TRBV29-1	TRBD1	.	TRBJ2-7	CSVGQGAYEQYF	TGCAGCGTTGGACAGGGAGCCTACGAGCAGTACTTC
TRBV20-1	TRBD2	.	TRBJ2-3	CSALPSGRAIRHTQYF	TGCAGTGCCCTCCCTAGCGGGAGGGCGATAAGGCATACGCAGTATTTT
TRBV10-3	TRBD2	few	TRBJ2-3	CAIRPLAGGPDTQYF	TGTGCCATCAGACCCCTAGCGGGGGGGCCCGATACGCAGTATTTT
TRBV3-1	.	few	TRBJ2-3	CASSREQVDTQYF	TGTGCCAGCAGCCGGGAGCAAGTGGATACGCAGTATTTT
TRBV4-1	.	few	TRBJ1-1	CASSQSRDRLVNTEAFF	TGCGCCAGCAGCCAATCTCGGGACCGACTCGTGAACACTGAAGCTTTCTTT
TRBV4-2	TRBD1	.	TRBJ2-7	CASSQEEHRGYEQYF	TGTGCCAGCAGCCAAGAGGAACACAGGGGCTACGAGCAGTACTTC
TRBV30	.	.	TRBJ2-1	CAWGDSAEQFF	TGTGCCTGGGGGGACTCGGCTGAGCAGTTCTTC
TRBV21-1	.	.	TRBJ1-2	CASSLRDSGPYGYTF	TGTGCCAGCAGCTTGCGGGACAGTGGCCCTTATGGCTACACCTTC
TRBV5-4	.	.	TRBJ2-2	CASSMGYTGELFF	TGTGCCAGCAGCATGGGGTACACCGGGGAGCTGTTTTTT
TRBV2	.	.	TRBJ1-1	CASMEGATNTEAFF	TGTGCCAGCATGGAGGGCGCAACGAACACTGAAGCTTTCTTT
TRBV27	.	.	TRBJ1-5	CASRGGLVGNQPQHF	TGTGCCAGCAGGGGAGGGTTGGTGGGCAATCAGCCCCAGCATTTT
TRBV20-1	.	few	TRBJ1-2	CSATGSGGYGYTF	TGCAGTGCCACAGGGAGCGGCGGCTATGGCTACACCTTC
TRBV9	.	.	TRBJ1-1	CASSVSGNTEAFF	TGTGCCAGCAGCGTTTCAGGGAACACTGAAGCTTTCTTT
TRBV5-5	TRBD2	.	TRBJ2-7	CASSLEVAGAGEQYF	TGTGCCAGCAGCTTGGAGGTGGCGGGAGCTGGGGAGCAGTACTTC
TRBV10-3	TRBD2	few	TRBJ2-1	CAISDPLAGEWNEQFF	TGTGCCATCAGTGACCCCCTAGCGGGAGAGTGGAATGAGCAGTTCTTC
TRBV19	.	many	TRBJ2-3	CASSMRSAGIDTQYF	TGTGCCAGTAGTATGAGGTCGGCAGGGATCGATACGCAGTATTTT
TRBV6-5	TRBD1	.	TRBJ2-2	CASSFHTGGGTGELFF	TGTGCCAGCAGCTTCCACACAGGGGGCGGCACCGGGGAGCTGTTTTTT
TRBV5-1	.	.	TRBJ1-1	CASSPGLPNTEAFF	TGCGCCAGCAGCCCAGGACTCCCGAACACTGAAGCTTTCTTT
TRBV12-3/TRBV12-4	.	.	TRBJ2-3	CASSWALGTDTQYF	TGTGCCAGCAGTTGGGCCCTCGGCACAGATACGCAGTATTTT
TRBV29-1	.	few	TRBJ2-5	CSVDGWSGETQYF	TGCAGCGTTGATGGGTGGTCTGGAGAGACCCAGTACTTC
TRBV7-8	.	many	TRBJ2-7	CASSLFETQGGEQYF	TGTGCCAGCAGCTTATTTGAGACGCAGGGTGGAGAGCAGTACTTC
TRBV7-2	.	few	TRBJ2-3	CASSRIGTTSTDTQYF	TGTGCCAGCAGCCGTATCGGCACCACTAGCACAGATACGCAGTATTTT
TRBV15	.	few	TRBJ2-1	CATSRSGDSYNEQFF	TGTGCCACCAGCAGGAGCGGCGACTCCTACAATGAGCAGTTCTTC